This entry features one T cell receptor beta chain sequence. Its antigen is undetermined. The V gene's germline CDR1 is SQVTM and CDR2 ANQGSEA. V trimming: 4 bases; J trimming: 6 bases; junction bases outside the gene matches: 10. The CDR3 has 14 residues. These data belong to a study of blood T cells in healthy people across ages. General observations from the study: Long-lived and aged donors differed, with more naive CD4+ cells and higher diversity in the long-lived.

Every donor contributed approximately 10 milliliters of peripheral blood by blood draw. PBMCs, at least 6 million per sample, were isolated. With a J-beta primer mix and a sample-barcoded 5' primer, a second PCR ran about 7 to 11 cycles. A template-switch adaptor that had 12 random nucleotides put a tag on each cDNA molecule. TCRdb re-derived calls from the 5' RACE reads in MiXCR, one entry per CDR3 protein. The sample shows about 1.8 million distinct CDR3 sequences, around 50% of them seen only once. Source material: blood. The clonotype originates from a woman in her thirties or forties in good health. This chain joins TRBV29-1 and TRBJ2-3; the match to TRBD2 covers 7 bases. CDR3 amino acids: CSVGRTGGADTQYF. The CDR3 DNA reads TGCAGCGTTGGGAGAACGGGGGGAGCGGATACGCAGTATTTT.